What follows are 29 T cell receptor beta chains derived from one specimen sequenced in a study of blood T cell repertoires in COVID-19. TCRdb's table, derived via immunoSEQ multiplex PCR, lists solely in-frame clones and lacks some. Altogether 250,000 to 350,000 clones are present, about nine tenths being singletons, with the ten largest covering about 2.5%. Sequenced material: peripheral blood. The origin of the receptors is a man aged 18 to 30 with active or convalescent COVID-19.

A single count supports this clone. The chain has TRBV2 and TRBJ1-2; D not certain. The CDR3 covers 14 residues. Germline V gives CDR1 SNHLY, CDR2 FYNNEI. The V gene lost 7 bases and the J gene lost 8 bases, with 20 bases spanning the gap. CDR3 sequence reads: CASKGVEWTGGYTF. CDR3 bases: TGTGCCAGCAAAGGAGTAGAATGGACGGGGGGCTACACCTTC.

The CDR3 loop is CASLADRGFGQPQHF. The CDR3 DNA sequence: TGTGCCTCCCTTGCGGACAGGGGATTCGGTCAGCCCCAGCATTTT. The chain links TRBV6-5 to TRBJ1-5; 9 positions match TRBD1. CDR1 is MNHEY, CDR2 SVGAGI, per germline. The J segment lost 6 bases and the V segment lost 11 bases, leaving 14 bases of the junction unmatched. This CDR3 has 15 residues.

The genes are TRBV10-1 and TRBJ2-5; D may be TRBD2 (6 bases). Germline V gives CDR1 WNHNN, CDR2 SYGVQD (reference sequence). CDR3 length: 17 residues. V was shortened by 9 bases and J by 2 bases, with 25 bases between the two germline ends. The chain's CDR3 is CARETGLPRPAQETQYF. The DNA for the CDR3 is TGCGCCAGAGAGACGGGACTCCCAAGACCCGCTCAAGAGACCCAGTACTTC.

The rearrangement joins TRBV2 to TRBJ2-1, with 8 bases aligning to TRBD1. Germline V lookup: CDR1 SNHLY, CDR2 FYNNEI. The trim removed 6 bases at V and 4 bases at J, leaving 8 bases unmatched. The CDR3 sequence is 15 residues long. CDR3 coding DNA: TGTGCCAGCAGCCTCACGGGGGACAGGTACAATGAGCAGTTCTTC. Protein sequence: CASSLTGDRYNEQFF.

A few counts support this clone. The V and J genes are TRBV7-2 and TRBJ2-1; 7 bases are a match to TRBD2. The CDR3 has 14 amino acids. J lost 5 bases, V lost 4 bases, and 5 bases had no gene match. Germline values: CDR1 SGHTA, CDR2 FQGNSA. The CDR3 here is CASSWTRGDNEQFF. The CDR3 bases are TGTGCCAGCAGCTGGACTCGGGGGGACAATGAGCAGTTCTTC.

The chain couples TRBV25-1 to TRBJ1-2, with 7 bases that match TRBD1. The J segment lost 5 bases and the V segment lost 8 bases, leaving 5 bases of the junction unmatched. CDR1 is MGHDK and CDR2 is SYGVNS in the germline V gene. The CDR3 loop spans 12 amino acids. CDR3: CASGDSSYGYTF. CDR3 sequence (DNA): TGTGCCAGCGGGGACAGTAGTTATGGCTACACCTTC.

This chain uses TRBV14 with TRBJ1-4; maybe TRBD1 (6 bases). The CDR3 extends over 15 amino acids. CDR1 is SGHDN and CDR2 is FVKESK in the germline V gene. Between the trimmed V and J ends, which lost 3 bases and 4 bases, there was a span of 12 bases. The CDR3, as DNA: TGTGCCAGCAGCCATCGGGACACCATTAATGAAAAACTGTTTTTT. Translation: CASSHRDTINEKLFF.

The CDR3 reads CASRHAFERQETQYF. CDR3 nucleotide sequence: TGTGCCAGCAGACATGCCTTTGAGCGCCAAGAGACCCAGTACTTC. This rearrangement joins TRBV11-2 to TRBJ2-5; D remains unclear. The germline V and J ends were trimmed by 6 bases and 1 base, with 15 bases remaining between them. CDR1 is SGHAT and CDR2 is FQNNGV in the germline V gene. The CDR3 is made up of 15 amino acids.

This clone has only one observation. One end of the junction does not line up with germline, which may come from a read error. The rearrangement joins TRBV5-1 to TRBJ1-3; 8 positions agree with TRBD1. The CDR3 is 17 residues long. Looked up from germline, CDR1 is SGHRS and CDR2 is YFSETQ. The CDR3 sequence: CASSSNSGGTSGNTIYF. CDR3 bases: TGCGCCAGCAGCTCAAACTCAGGGGGCACCTCTGGGAACACCATATATTTT.

The chain joins TRBV2 to TRBJ2-7, with TRBD1 matching 10 bases. This CDR3 is 13 amino acids long. After removal of 10 bases from V and 1 base from J, the junction contained 4 bases not matched to a gene. Germline-derived CDR1 and CDR2 are SNHLY and FYNNEI. CDR3: CAIGTGVSYEQYF. CDR3 DNA sequence: TGTGCCATCGGGACAGGGGTTTCCTACGAGCAGTACTTC.

V gene TRBV27 combines with J gene TRBJ1-6, with D possibly TRBD1 on 5 matching bases. Germline-derived CDR1 and CDR2 are MNHEY and SMNVEV (reference sequence). The ends were cut back, 3 bases at V and 0 bases at J, with 12 bases in the middle. CDR3 size: 17 residues. This CDR3 reads CASSLYPDSSYNSPLHF. The CDR3 DNA reads as TGTGCCAGCAGTTTGTACCCCGACAGCTCCTATAATTCACCCCTCCACTTT.

The chain employs TRBV2 and TRBJ2-1; 13 positions match TRBD2. Trimming at V came to 6 bases and at J to 3 bases, leaving 2 bases not matched to a gene. Per germline, CDR1 SNHLY and CDR2 FYNNEI. The length of the CDR3 is 15 residues. CDR3 loop: CASRGTSGVYNEQFF. The CDR3 DNA reads as TGTGCCAGCAGAGGGACTAGCGGGGTCTACAATGAGCAGTTCTTC.

The rearrangement links TRBV5-1 to TRBJ2-7; 10 bases align to TRBD2. CDR1 and CDR2 (germline): SGHRS, YFSETQ. This CDR3 comprises 15 residues. V lost 0 bases and J lost 2; bases outside the gene matches: 2. This CDR3 is CASSLGTSGTYEQYF. DNA of the CDR3: TGCGCCAGCAGCTTGGGGACTAGCGGAACCTACGAGCAGTACTTC.

The chain recombines TRBV14 with TRBJ1-3; D unclear. Trimming cost V 2 bases and J 0 bases, with 11 bases left between them. Germline loops: CDR1 SGHDN, CDR2 FVKESK. The CDR3 consists of 16 residues. The CDR3 loop is CASSQIAAFSGNTIYF. In nucleotides, the CDR3 is TGTGCCAGCAGCCAAATAGCGGCCTTCTCTGGAAACACCATATATTTT.

The sample holds one count of this clone. The genes are TRBV2 and TRBJ2-1, with a possible D match to TRBD1 (6 bases). The ends were cut back, 6 bases at V and 5 bases at J, with 17 bases in the middle. This CDR3 is 15 amino acids long. Germline-derived CDR1 and CDR2 are SNHLY and FYNNEI. The CDR3 spells CASRTQGLFHNEQFF. The CDR3 nucleotides are TGTGCCAGCAGAACCCAGGGGCTATTCCACAATGAGCAGTTCTTC. Filled out from reference TRBV2 and TRBJ2-1, the complete variable domain reads EPEVTQTPSHQVTQMGQEVILRCVPISNHLYFYWYRQILGQKVEFLVSFYNNEISEKSEIFDDQFSVERPDGSNFTLKIRSTKLEDSAMYFCASRTQGLFHNEQFFGPGTRLTVL.

The chain has TRBV27 and TRBJ2-5, with TRBD2 identical over 14 bases. V was pared by 5 bases and J by 5 bases, with 7 bases of the junction left unmatched. This CDR3 is 16 amino acids long. CDR1 MNHEY and CDR2 SMNVEV come from the germline V gene (reference sequence). This CDR3 is CASSPGLAGGGETQYF. CDR3 nucleotides: TGTGCCAGCAGTCCAGGACTAGCGGGGGGTGGTGAGACCCAGTACTTC.

The J gene is TRBJ1-6, the V gene TRBV5-1; D is possibly TRBD1 (6 bases). From germline, CDR1 is SGHRS and CDR2 YFSETQ. Trimming removed 3 bases from V and 9 bases from J, with 13 bases in between. CDR3 length: 14 residues. CDR3 DNA: TGCGCCAGCAGCTACCGGACAGAAAGTTCACCCCTCCACTTT. Translating it yields CASSYRTESSPLHF.

CDR3 in DNA: TGTGCCAGCAGCTTAATGGGCGGGAACTCAGATACGCAGTATTTT. This encodes CASSLMGGNSDTQYF. This sequence joins TRBV7-3 and TRBJ2-3; D is possibly TRBD2 (6 bases). Trimming took off 1 base at V and 4 bases at J, with 12 bases between the two ends. The CDR3 has 15 residues. Germline lookup yields CDR1 SGHTA and CDR2 FQGTGA.

In DNA form, the CDR3 reads TGTGCCAGCAGCCCCAAGAGGACTGAAGCTTTCTTT. This gives the protein CASSPKRTEAFF. V usage is TRBV7-9 and J usage is TRBJ1-1; D remains ambiguous. The CDR3 has 12 residues. Trimming pared 5 bases from V and 5 bases from J, leaving 9 bases between. Germline V gene sequence: CDR1 SEHNR, CDR2 FQNEAQ (reference sequence).

This sequence joins TRBV6-5 and TRBJ1-2; no clear D. CDR1 and CDR2 from the germline V gene are MNHEY and SVGAGI. This CDR3 has 13 amino acids. Trimming removed 2 bases at V and 4 bases at J, with 8 bases between. The CDR3 DNA reads as TGTGCCAGCAGTTACGGGCAGTTCTATGGCTACACCTTC. Its translation is CASSYGQFYGYTF.

The chain combines TRBV5-6 with TRBJ2-7; tentative D call: TRBD1 (6 bases). CDR3 length: 14 residues. V lost 8 bases and J lost 4, with 19 bases in between. Germline CDR1 SGHDT, CDR2 YYEEEE. CDR3 DNA: TGTGCCAGTTGTGGGGGCGAAAGGTTATACGAGCAGTACTTC. This encodes CASCGGERLYEQYF.

This chain uses TRBV9 with TRBJ1-1; TRBD1 aligns across 7 bases. The CDR3 contains 14 residues. J gave up 2 bases and V 3 bases, and 4 bases lay outside the gene matches. Germline-derived CDR1 and CDR2 are SGDLS and YYNGEE. The CDR3: CASSARQGNTEAFF. The CDR3, as DNA: TGTGCCAGCAGCGCCCGACAGGGCAACACTGAAGCTTTCTTT.

This sequence joins TRBV2 and TRBJ2-1, with D possibly matching TRBD2 (6 bases). Germline V lookup: CDR1 SNHLY, CDR2 FYNNEI. The CDR3 is 11 amino acids. Trimming cost V 8 bases and J 9 bases, with 11 bases left between them. The CDR3 coding sequence is TGTGCCAGCTGGGGACTCCTTGAGCAGTTCTTC. Protein sequence: CASWGLLEQFF.

This chain joins TRBV5-1 and TRBJ1-5, with a weak D call TRBD1 (5 bases). The CDR3 extends over 15 amino acids. Germline lookup yields CDR1 SGHRS and CDR2 YFSETQ. V was clipped by 8 bases and J by 3 bases, with 18 bases between them. The CDR3 is CARIAGVIDNQPQHF. The DNA for the CDR3 is TGCGCCAGGATCGCGGGGGTGATTGACAATCAGCCCCAGCATTTT.

This chain uses TRBV13 with TRBJ2-5, with D perhaps matching TRBD2 (7 bases). V was trimmed by 6 bases and J by 7 bases, leaving 18 bases between them. Germline CDR1 is PRHDT and CDR2 is FYEKMQ (reference sequence). The CDR3 runs 14 residues. CDR3 bases: TGTGCCAGCAGAAAGGGGGGGACCGCGGGGACCCAGTACTTC. Translating gives CASRKGGTAGTQYF.

This sequence joins TRBV4-2 and TRBJ1-3; 9 bases agree with TRBD1. Trimming cost V 0 bases and J 1 base; bases outside gene matches: 4. From germline, CDR1 is LGHNA and CDR2 YNFKEQ. The CDR3 runs to 17 residues. As DNA, the CDR3 is TGTGCCAGCAGCCAAGACCCTGACAGGGGGTCTGGAAACACCATATATTTT. Translation gives CASSQDPDRGSGNTIYF.

The gene calls are TRBV18 and TRBJ2-7, with unresolved D. V shed 3 bases and J shed 0 bases, with 9 bases lying between them. This CDR3 spans 14 amino acids. Per the germline V gene, CDR1 is KGHSH and CDR2 is LQKENI. CDR3 nucleotide sequence: TGTGCCAGCTCACCCGCAGGTAGCTCCTACGAGCAGTACTTC. Encoded protein: CASSPAGSSYEQYF.

V usage is TRBV11-3 and J usage is TRBJ2-1; TRBD2 is a possible D gene (6 bases). Trimming took 3 bases from V and 2 from J, leaving 8 bases between them. Germline V CDR1 and CDR2: SGHNT, YENEEA. CDR3 size: 14 residues. The CDR3 nucleotides read TGTGCCAGCAGCTTGCGGGGTGCCTACAATGAGCAGTTCTTC. Protein sequence: CASSLRGAYNEQFF.

J is TRBJ2-5 and V is TRBV5-6; 8 bases are a match to TRBD2. Losses at the gene ends were 4 bases for V and 2 bases for J; bases not matched to a gene: 7. The germline gives CDR1 SGHDT, CDR2 YYEEEE. This CDR3 has 15 residues. The CDR3 protein is CASSHPGGRQETQYF. As DNA, the CDR3 is TGTGCCAGCAGCCACCCGGGGGGGCGTCAAGAGACCCAGTACTTC. The whole variable domain, remainder taken from reference TRBV5-6 and TRBJ2-5, is DAGVTQSPTHLIKTRGQQVTLRCSPKSGHDTVSWYQQALGQGPQFIFQYYEEEERQRGNFPDRFSGHQFPNYSSELNVNALLLGDSALYLCASSHPGGRQETQYFGPGTRLLVL.